This entry features one T cell receptor beta chain sequence. CDR3 length equals 16 residues. This entry is derived from a study of blood T cell repertoires in COVID-19. Study context: Sources were T cells, B-cell-depleted T cells, or PBMCs; the material itself was cDNA or gDNA.

Original data processing: The assay estimated nucleated cells by amplifying reference gene primers. The method was immunoSEQ multiplex PCR; TCRdb's version includes in-frame clones alone and lacks a portion of them. Clonal size and the V and J genes are those of that table, whereas D and trimming came from the DNA. The sample has about 230,000 clones; approximately 80% are singletons. The chain links TRBV21-1 to TRBJ2-7; no DNA check was done on the table's D call, TRBD1. TRBV21-1 constitutes a pseudogene. The receptor comes from a man aged 40-49 years who had recovered from COVID-19. Sequenced: peripheral blood. The CDR3 protein is CASSTPGTGRNYEQYF. DNA for the CDR3: TGTGCCAGCAGCACCCCAGGGACAGGGAGGAACTACGAGCAGTACTTC.